The count of the clone carrying this TCR beta chain is one. The data stem from a study of blood T cell repertoires in COVID-19. Across the study: Some COVID-19 samples were acute and others convalescent; all came from the United States, Italy and Spain. PBMCs, B-cell-depleted T cells, or T cells were the source of the cDNA or gDNA that made up the material.

Clones were read by immunoSEQ multiplex PCR, and TCRdb kept only the in-frame ones, dropping some. The table has a few hundred thousand clones, around 81% seen once. V lost 5 bases, J lost 7 bases, and 19 bases stayed unmatched. The germline gives CDR1 MNHNY, CDR2 SVGAGI (reference sequence). The CDR3 runs to 17 residues. Sequencing was performed on PBMCs or T cells enriched from blood (not recorded which). The receptor's source is a man between 50 and 59 years old who had recovered from COVID-19. J is TRBJ1-2 and V is TRBV6-6; TRBD1 aligns across 7 bases. The CDR3 region is CASSPSPLVVGGFGYTF. The CDR3 DNA follows: TGTGCCAGCAGTCCTTCCCCGCTAGTTGTAGGGGGCTTTGGCTACACCTTC.